Sequencing of this TCR beta chain was carried out in a study of blood T cell repertoires in COVID-19. Source study methods: Reference gene primer amplification yielded estimated nucleated cell counts. Here immunoSEQ multiplex PCR was the method, and the copy in TCRdb shows in-frame clones only, minus some. V and J calls and clone size follow that table, whereas D and trimming were derived from the DNA. The sample contains about 68,000 clones, just over 85% of which appear only once. The J segment lost 10 bases and the V segment lost 5 bases, leaving 11 bases of the junction unmatched. The CDR3 runs to 15 residues. Germline V gives CDR1 MNHEY, CDR2 SMNVEV (reference sequence).

The sequence came from a man aged 25-40 years with acute or convalescent COVID-19. Source material: peripheral blood. This chain links TRBV27 with TRBJ2-1; TRBD2 agrees at 10 bases. CDR3 nucleotides: TGTGCCAGCAGTCCGCCGACTAGCGGGCTTAGGGAGCAGTTCTTC. Protein product: CASSPPTSGLREQFF.